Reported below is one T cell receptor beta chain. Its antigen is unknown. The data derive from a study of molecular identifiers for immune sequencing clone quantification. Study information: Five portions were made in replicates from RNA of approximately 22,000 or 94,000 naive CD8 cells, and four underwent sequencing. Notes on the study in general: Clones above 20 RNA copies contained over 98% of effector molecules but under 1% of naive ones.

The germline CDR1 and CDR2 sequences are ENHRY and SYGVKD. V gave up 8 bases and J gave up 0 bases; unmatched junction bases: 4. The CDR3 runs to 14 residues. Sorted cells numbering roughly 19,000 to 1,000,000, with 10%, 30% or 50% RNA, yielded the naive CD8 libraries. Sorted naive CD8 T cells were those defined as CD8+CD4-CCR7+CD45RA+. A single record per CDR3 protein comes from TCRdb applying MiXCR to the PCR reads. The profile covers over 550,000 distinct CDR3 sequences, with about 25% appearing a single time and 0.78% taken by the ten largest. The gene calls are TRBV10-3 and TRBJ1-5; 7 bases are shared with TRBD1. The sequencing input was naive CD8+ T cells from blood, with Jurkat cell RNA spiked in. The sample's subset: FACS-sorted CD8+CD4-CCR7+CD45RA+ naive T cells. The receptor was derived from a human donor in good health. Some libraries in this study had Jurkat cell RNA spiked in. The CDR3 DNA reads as TGTGCCATCGGGACAGATTATAGCAATCAGCCCCAGCATTTT. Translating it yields CAIGTDYSNQPQHF.